What follows is one T cell receptor (beta chain) and its context. The antigen is unknown. The sample originates from a study of cytomegalovirus exposure and HLA in healthy donors. Study at large: Early released data comprised approximately 85 million unique TCRs from HLA-typed donors.

This CDR3 has 12 amino acids. Trimming at V came to 4 bases and at J to 12 bases, leaving 8 bases not matched to a gene. CDR1 is MNHNS and CDR2 is SASEGT in the germline V gene. Findings and caveats of the study: In vitro data verified three CMV-associated chains as specific for CMV antigens.

Researchers ran the PCR with 60 Vbeta and 13 Jbeta primers. Only in-frame clones appear in the TCRdb table, and some are missing; sequencing was by immunoSEQ multiplex PCR. The data hold 130,000 or so clones, with around 72% observed a single time. V usage is TRBV6-1 and J usage is TRBJ1-1; TRBD1 matches at 7 bases. Sequenced sample: PBMCs. The receptor was derived from a man aged 50 to 59 in good health and CMV-seropositive. As DNA, the CDR3 is TGTGCCAGCAGTGGGGACAGTGGGAGGACTTTCTTT. Its translation: CASSGDSGRTFF.